The present T cell receptor (beta chain) was sequenced within a study of blood T cell repertoires in COVID-19. Overall study context: COVID-19 samples from acute and convalescent phases originated in the United States, Italy and Spain. Sample material is recorded as cDNA or gDNA derived from T cells, B-cell-depleted T cells, or PBMCs.

Original analysis: Estimates of nucleated cell counts were drawn from the amplification of reference gene primers. The method was immunoSEQ multiplex PCR; TCRdb's version includes in-frame clones alone and lacks a portion of them. V, J and clone size reflect that table, while D and trimming were determined from the DNA. The repertoire consists of 150,000 or so clones, with 85% to 90% occurring once and the leading ten covering roughly 2%. Germline V lookup: CDR1 MNHEY, CDR2 SVGEGT. With 2 bases removed from V and 5 bases from J, the gap between germline ends came to 18 bases. CDR3 length equals 16 residues.

This TCR came from a human donor in a cohort sampled during active COVID-19. The sequenced sample was peripheral blood. This chain joins TRBV6-2 or TRBV6-3 and TRBJ1-1, with D possibly matching TRBD1 (5 bases). Here the CDR3 DNA reads TGTGCCAGCAGTTACCTCGGGGTCAGGGAGGGGACTGAAGCTTTCTTT. Translating it yields CASSYLGVREGTEAFF.